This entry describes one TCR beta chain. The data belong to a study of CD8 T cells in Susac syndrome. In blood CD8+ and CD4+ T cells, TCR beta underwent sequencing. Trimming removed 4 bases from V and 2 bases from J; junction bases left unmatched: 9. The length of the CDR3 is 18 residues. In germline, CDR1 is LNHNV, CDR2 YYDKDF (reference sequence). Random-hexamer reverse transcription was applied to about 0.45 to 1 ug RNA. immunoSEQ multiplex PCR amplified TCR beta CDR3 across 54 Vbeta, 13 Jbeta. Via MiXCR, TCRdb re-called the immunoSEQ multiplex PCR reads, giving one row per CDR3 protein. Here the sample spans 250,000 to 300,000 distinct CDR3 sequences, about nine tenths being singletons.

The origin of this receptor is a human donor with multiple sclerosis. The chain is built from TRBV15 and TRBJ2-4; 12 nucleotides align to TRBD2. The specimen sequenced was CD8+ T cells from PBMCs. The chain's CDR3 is CATSNPGTSGFSKNIQYF. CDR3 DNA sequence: TGTGCCACCAGCAACCCGGGGACTAGCGGGTTCTCCAAAAACATTCAGTACTTC.